The text below deals with one T cell receptor (beta chain). The clone's antigen remains unknown. There are no base qualities to consult, and no much larger clone falls within one base. This sample is drawn from a study of somatic mutations in cytotoxic T cells in rheumatoid arthritis (TCRdb year 2017). Regarding the study in general: Peripheral blood (roughly 33 ml EDTA) was collected from patients immediately after diagnosis and before any treatment began. A FACSAria II or Sony SH800 was used to flow-sort some V beta antibody-stained T-cell populations at nearly 100% purity, and TCRB sequencing was also done on sorted V beta1+ cells. For 55 to 70 rheumatoid arthritis patients and fewer than 25 healthy controls, TCRB deep sequencing was carried out. Patients and controls did not essentially differ in median age, which was nearly identical between the groups. To characterize clonality, the study used TCRB deep sequencing while asking whether somatic mutations are carried by expanded CD8+ T-cell clones in newly diagnosed, untreated rheumatoid arthritis.

Overall study results and their limits: CD8+ T-cell clonality did not differ significantly between rheumatoid arthritis patients and age-matched healthy controls. The largest CD8+ clone made up more than 20% of CD8+ cells in about an eighth of the 65 patients, and blood and synovial fluid shared several identical CD8+ TCRB sequences. The slight underrepresentation of TRBV07 in patients was not corrected for multiple comparisons. Viral specificity could not be ruled out by absence from virus-specific databases, and the antigen targets of the expanded CD8+ clones remained unknown. Healthy controls showed no age-related increase in CD8+ clonality, whereas patients did (Spearman r ≈ 0.49).

From its cysteine to its phenylalanine, the CDR3 spans 15 amino acids. CDR3 DNA only is kept here, 45 bases in frame from base 1. Genomic DNA underwent TCRB CDR3 sequencing using the immunoSEQ assay. The study's processing was this. Patient CD8+ clones larger than 1% were compared against published virus-specific TCRB sequences, and only a few matched. Nothing other than productive TCRB rearrangements was included in the analyses. Clonality was expressed as a Shannon entropy-based productive clonality index, with each clone defined by a unique TCRB CDR3 sequence. Repertoire overlap for a pair of samples was computed from each clone's template counts relative to total templates per sample. V-gene usage measured by flow cytometry correlated with TCRB sequencing V-gene usage, with a Spearman r of approximately 0.57. TCRdb mirrors the immuneACCESS table, restricted to in-frame sequences. Some clones are absent from its copies; in checked studies, under half trace to an unresolved V gene, and the reason for the others is unknown. D and trimming were read from the DNA, whereas the V and J calls and clone size are those reported in that table. For this sample the table gives roughly 4,000 clones, of which 80% to 90% were detected only once. The ten largest clones take up roughly 31% of the sample.

Positive magnetic bead selection on an AutoMACS was used to isolate CD4+ and CD8+ cells, with flow cytometry used to check purity. After a first flow cytometry screen using a TCR V beta antibody panel, clonal expansions were characterized through TCRB deep sequencing of sorted CD8+ fractions. Peripheral blood mononuclear cells were obtained using density gradient separation with Ficoll-Paque PLUS. Nucleospin Tissue or Tissue XS kits were used to extract DNA from CD4-enriched, CD8-enriched or PBMC samples, and a Qubit 2.0 fluorometer was used for quantification. The chain links TRBV21-1 with TRBJ1-2; the D segment call TRBD1 is taken from the table without a DNA check. TRBV21-1 is a documented pseudogene. This receptor was identified in a woman in her 70s with rheumatoid arthritis. The sample was CD8+ T cells sorted from blood. The sequenced DNA: TGTGCCAGCAGCTCGGGCTCCGACAGGAACTATGGCTACACCTTC. The resulting protein is CASSSGSDRNYGYTF.